The clone carrying this T cell receptor (beta chain) was seen a few times. Its antigen is not identified. The sample belongs to a study of PD-1 blockade in classical Hodgkin lymphoma. Time point given: cycle 4 day 1 (C4D1), after 6 weeks of nivolumab. Brentuximab vedotin exposure varied, and every patient relapsed after autologous stem cell transplantation. The CDR3 has 15 residues. V was clipped by 5 bases and J by 4 bases; unmatched bases: 8. The germline gives CDR1 MDHEN, CDR2 SYDVKM. Study-wide findings and caveats: Relative to healthy donors, newly diagnosed patients reportedly had lower baseline TCR diversity, which was reported as lower still in relapsed/refractory patients.

The table came from immunoSEQ multiplex PCR; TCRdb's copy has only in-frame clones and leaves some out. Of some 30,000 clones listed, 72% are singletons. The material was peripheral blood mononuclear cells (PBMCs), obtained before the fourth cycle of nivolumab. The chain recombines TRBV28 with TRBJ1-1; 9 nucleotides align to TRBD1. This clonotype originated in a human donor with classical Hodgkin lymphoma. CDR3 DNA: TGTGCCAGCAGTCCCGGGGACAGGGAAATCACTGAAGCTTTCTTT. Translated, it gives CASSPGDREITEAFF.